This TCR beta chain appears in the sequencing data of a study of T cells in women clearing cervical HPV infection. Study-level background: Women with histologically confirmed HPV16-related CIN3 or worse, 2 with invasive cancer, served as cases.

A word on this clone: The missing CDR3 end, 3 residues past where the read stops, is filled in from the germline J gene.

immunoSEQ multiplex PCR used an average of roughly 1,300 ng genomic DNA. The data were produced by immunoSEQ multiplex PCR, yet TCRdb's version contains in-frame clones alone and is incomplete. This repertoire includes some 30,000 clones. The CDR3 totals 13 residues. Germline CDR1 is MNHNS and CDR2 is SASEGT. The V and J ends lost 4 bases and 5 bases respectively, with 6 bases between them. This clonotype was obtained from a woman aged 18-70 years with a cervical HPV16 infection that either progressed to CIN3+ or cleared (not recorded which). The sequencing sample was made of blood buffy coat. The rearrangement joins TRBV6-1 to TRBJ1-6; D might be TRBD1 (6 bases). CDR3 loop: CASSGQDNSPLHF. The covered CDR3 bases are TGTGCCAGCAGTGGACAGGATAATTCACCC.